What follows is one T cell receptor beta chain and its context. This specimen comes from a study of blood T cell repertoires in COVID-19. Study summary: The analysed material was cDNA or gDNA that came from T cells, B-cell-depleted T cells, or PBMCs.

Per the authors' pipeline: How many nucleated cells were present was estimated from reference gene primer amplification. Sequenced by immunoSEQ multiplex PCR; TCRdb stores in-frame clones only, minus some. V and J calls and clone size are given by that table; D and trimming were obtained from the DNA. The sample records about 45,000 clones, about four fifths being singletons. V dropped 3 bases and J dropped 6 bases, with 23 bases sitting between them. This CDR3 has 17 amino acids. The germline CDR1 and CDR2 sequences are SGHRS and YFSETQ. The sequenced sample was peripheral blood. The rearrangement links TRBV5-1 to TRBJ2-3, with a possible D match to TRBD1 (6 bases). This receptor was taken from a human donor in a cohort sampled during active COVID-19. The CDR3 nucleotides are TGCGCCAGCAGCTCCTTCACTAGGGGGATTGGGGAGGATACGCAGTATTTT. Translating gives CASSSFTRGIGEDTQYF.